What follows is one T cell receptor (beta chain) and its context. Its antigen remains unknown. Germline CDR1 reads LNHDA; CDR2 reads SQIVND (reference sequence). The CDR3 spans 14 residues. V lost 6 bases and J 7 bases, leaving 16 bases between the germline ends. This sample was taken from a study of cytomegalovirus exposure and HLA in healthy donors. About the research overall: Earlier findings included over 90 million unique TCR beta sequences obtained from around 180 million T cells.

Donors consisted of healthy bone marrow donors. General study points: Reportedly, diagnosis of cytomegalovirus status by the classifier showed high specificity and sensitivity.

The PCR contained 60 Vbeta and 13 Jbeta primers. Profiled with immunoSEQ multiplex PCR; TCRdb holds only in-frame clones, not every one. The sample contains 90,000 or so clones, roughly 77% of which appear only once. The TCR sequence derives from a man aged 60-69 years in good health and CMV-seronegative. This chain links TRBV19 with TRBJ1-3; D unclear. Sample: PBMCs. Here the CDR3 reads CASSPGGERNTIYF. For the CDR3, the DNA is TGTGCCAGTAGCCCGGGTGGTGAGAGGAACACCATATATTTT. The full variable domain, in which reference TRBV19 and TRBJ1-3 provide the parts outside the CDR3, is DGGITQSPKYLFRKEGQNVTLSCEQNLNHDAMYWYRQDPGQGLRLIYYSQIVNDFQKGDIAEGYSVSREKKESFPLTVTSAQKNPTAFYLCASSPGGERNTIYFGEGSWLTVV.